This T cell receptor beta chain emerged from a study of CD8 T cells in Susac syndrome. General study points: The TCR sequencing and HLA analysis in the study involved a relatively small number of individuals, as the study acknowledged.

With random hexamers, reverse transcription was performed on about 0.45 to 1 ug of RNA. The CDR3 of TCR beta was amplified by immunoSEQ multiplex PCR across 54 Vbeta and 13 Jbeta. A single record per CDR3 protein comes from TCRdb applying MiXCR to the immunoSEQ multiplex PCR reads. The sample shows under 110,000 distinct CDR3 sequences, roughly 95% of them seen only once. The authors sequenced TCR beta from blood CD8+ and CD4+ T cells. TEMRA cells were enriched by FACS, while CD8+ and CD4+ T cells were obtained through a negative isolation that was performed magnetically. The CDR3 extends over 13 amino acids. Unmatched junction bases numbered 5, after V lost 8 bases and J lost 6 bases. Germline assignment: CDR1 MNHNS and CDR2 SASEGT. Of note for this clonotype: Antigen specificity is unknown.

Material: CD8+ T cells from PBMCs. The clonotype originates from a human donor with Susac syndrome. V and J are TRBV6-1 and TRBJ1-4, with 8 bases aligning to TRBD1. CDR3 loop: CASATGDYEKLFF. DNA for the CDR3: TGTGCCAGCGCGACAGGGGACTATGAAAAACTGTTTTTT.